This T cell receptor (beta chain) was profiled in a study of blood T cell repertoires in COVID-19 (dated by TCRdb to between 2020 and 2021). With respect to the entire study: Collaborator samples came from the United States, Italy and Spain and covered acute and convalescent phases of COVID-19. The material from the prospective study consisted of cDNA or gDNA derived from T cells, B-cell-depleted T cells, or PBMCs. Subjects who had been exposed to COVID-19, were actively infected with it, or had recovered from it provided the deeply sampled blood TCRbeta repertoires that made up the dataset. A freely available public database, intended as a resource for researchers studying the immune response to SARS-CoV-2, is where the repertoires were released. The samples were drawn from two sources: the first 160 participants of the ongoing ImmuneRACE study, and some 1,300 subjects contributed by 6 global collaborators. Sample metadata almost always included a de-identified subject ID, COVID-19 status, age in years and sex. Where available, HLA class I and class II types were obtained from metadata supplied by the sample provider rather than from assay-based typing. Overall study outcomes, separate from this receptor: The amount of clinical and demographic metadata varied by source and participant and was provided uncurated.

V loses 2 bases at its end and J loses 9 bases; junction bases beyond the gene matches: 5. The germline V gene yields SGHVS for CDR1 and FQNEAQ for CDR2. The CDR3 spans 14 residues, from the cysteine through the phenylalanine. Left in the record is the CDR3 DNA by itself, 42 bases read in frame from the first base. TCRbeta CDR3 regions were amplified from genomic DNA using the immunoSEQ Assay, a bias-controlled multiplex PCR. In the original analysis: The number of nucleated cells in each sample was estimated by amplification of reference gene primers within the assay. To quantify the absolute abundance of each unique TCRbeta CDR3 rearrangement, sequence reads were collapsed and filtered. For each sample, productive Simpson clonality was calculated by taking the square root of Simpson's diversity index across productive rearrangements. In TCRdb, the immuneACCESS table is reduced to in-frame sequences with V and J assigned. These tables do not hold every clone; where another copy was compared, an unresolved V gene accounts for under half, and the others remain unexplained. D and trimming come from the DNA, and the V and J calls and clone size come from that table. This sample is represented by some 300,000 clones; approximately 86% of them were singletons. About an eighth of the sample goes to the ten largest clones.

On this clone itself: Its specific antigen is unknown. No base-level quality is on record; no much larger clone is a single base apart.

At one collaborating source in Seattle, patients were enrolled during active infection and were followed longitudinally through the course of disease. Whole blood was collected in K2EDTA tubes by collaborating institutions according to the institutions' own protocols. For TCRbeta analysis, collaborators shipped samples in one of three forms: frozen whole blood, isolated PBMCs, or DNA extracted from either of those sample types. Sequencing was carried out using peripheral blood. The source is a woman aged 70 to 79 with COVID-19, enrolled during active disease. The V and J genes are TRBV7-8 and TRBJ2-1, with 9 bases in between that match TRBD2. The CDR3 loop reads CASSLPGLASEQFF. The DNA reads TGTGCCAGCAGCTTACCGGGACTAGCTAGTGAGCAGTTCTTC.